The 30 T cell receptor beta chains below were found in one sample sequenced in a study of shared clonotypes between healthy human individuals. Assay: immunoSEQ multiplex PCR; the TCRdb copy retains only in-frame clones and omits some. The sample shows more than 2 million clones, roughly 95% of them seen only once. The specimen was naive CD4+ T cells sorted from blood. This sample's subset: CD45RA+ positively selected. The receptors were gathered from a man between 18 and 35 years old in good health.

The chain links TRBV18 to TRBJ1-4; 7 bases fit TRBD1. Trimming at V came to 4 bases and at J to 6 bases, leaving 5 bases not matched to a gene. Per germline, CDR1 KGHSH and CDR2 LQKENI. The CDR3 contains 14 residues. CDR3 protein: CASSQTGLYEKLFF. The CDR3 region has the DNA TGTGCCAGCTCACAGACAGGGCTATATGAAAAACTGTTTTTT.

The chain links TRBV10-1 to TRBJ1-6; D is unclear. The V gene lost 0 bases and the J gene lost 9 bases, with 9 bases spanning the gap. CDR1 WNHNN and CDR2 SYGVQD come from the germline V gene (reference sequence). CDR3 length: 14 residues. The CDR3 is CASSESITGSPLHF. In nucleotides, the CDR3 is TGCGCCAGCAGTGAGTCTATAACGGGTTCACCCCTCCACTTT.

This clone was recorded once. This chain connects TRBV6-4 to TRBJ2-3; D call uncertain. The CDR3 runs to 13 residues. Germline CDR1 and CDR2: MRHNA and SNTAGT. Trimming stripped 2 bases from V and 3 bases from J, with 6 bases between. CDR3 sequence: CASSDQSTDTQYF. The CDR3 coding sequence is TGTGCCAGCAGTGACCAAAGTACAGATACGCAGTATTTT.

This chain connects TRBV4-3 to TRBJ2-3, with D perhaps being TRBD1 or TRBD2 (6 bases each). Germline V gene sequence: CDR1 LGHNA, CDR2 YSLEER. With 4 bases removed from V and 2 bases from J, the gap between germline ends came to 31 bases. The CDR3 length is 21 residues. The CDR3 here is CASSLPIRGRWGLGYTDTQYF. The CDR3 bases are TGCGCCAGCAGCCTCCCCATTAGGGGGAGGTGGGGGTTAGGTTACACAGATACGCAGTATTTT.

The CDR3 DNA reads TGTGCCAGCAGTCCGGACAGCCGACGAGCCTACGAGCAGTACTTC. Amino acid sequence: CASSPDSRRAYEQYF. The chain recombines TRBV28 with TRBJ2-7, with a weak D call TRBD1 (6 bases). The germline V and J ends were trimmed by 5 bases and 2 bases, with 16 bases remaining between them. This CDR3 is built from 15 residues. Germline values: CDR1 MDHEN, CDR2 SYDVKM.

As regards this clone: At one end the junction does not follow the germline gene, possibly because of a read error. The CDR3 DNA is TGCGCTAGCACCGGGGTAGCGGGAGGTCGATTTAACCCCCAGTCCTACGAGCAGTACTTC. Residues: CASTGVAGGRFNPQSYEQYF. The chain combines TRBV5-1 with TRBJ2-7; TRBD2 agrees at 10 bases. The CDR3 spans 20 residues. The germline gives CDR1 SGHRS, CDR2 YFSETQ.

This chain uses TRBV4-1 with TRBJ1-6, with D perhaps matching TRBD1 (6 bases). Per the germline V gene, CDR1 is MGHRA and CDR2 is YSYEKL. The CDR3 has 16 residues. V dropped 1 base and J dropped 9 bases, with 16 bases sitting between them. CDR3 loop: CASSQGTARGRSPLHF. The CDR3 region has the DNA TGCGCCAGCAGCCAAGGGACAGCGCGGGGTCGTTCACCCCTCCACTTT.

The rearrangement links TRBV14 to TRBJ1-6; D perhaps matches TRBD1 (5 bases). The V gene lost 1 base and the J gene lost 10 bases, with 11 bases spanning the gap. CDR1 and CDR2 (germline): SGHDN, FVKESK. CDR3 length: 14 residues. The CDR3 DNA is TGTGCCAGCAGCCAAGGGGGGTTCGGGTCACCCCTCCACTTT. Residues: CASSQGGFGSPLHF.

This chain links TRBV7-9 with TRBJ1-6, with D unclear. CDR3 length: 13 residues. Germline V gives CDR1 SEHNR, CDR2 FQNEAQ (reference sequence). V was clipped by 5 bases and J by 5 bases, with 7 bases between them. The chain's CDR3 is CASSLKNNSPLHF. DNA for the CDR3: TGTGCCAGCAGCCTCAAGAATAATTCACCCCTCCACTTT. The variable domain in full, with the rest retrieved from reference TRBV7-9 and TRBJ1-6, is DTGVSQNPRHKITKRGQNVTFRCDPISEHNRLYWYRQTLGQGPEFLTYFQNEAQLEKSRLLSDRFSAERPKGSFSTLEIQRTEQGDSAMYLCASSLKNNSPLHFGNGTRLTVT.

This chain connects TRBV5-1 to TRBJ2-5; no firm D call. The CDR3 spans 15 residues. V was cut by 0 bases and J by 3 bases, with 12 bases left in between. Germline CDR1 SGHRS, CDR2 YFSETQ. The CDR3 coding sequence is TGCGCCAGCAGCTTGGAGGGATGGGAAAAAGAGACCCAGTACTTC. This codes for CASSLEGWEKETQYF. The whole variable domain, filled in from reference TRBV5-1 and TRBJ2-5, reads KAGVTQTPRYLIKTRGQQVTLSCSPISGHRSVSWYQQTPGQGLQFLFEYFSETQRNKGNFPGRFSGRQFSNSRSEMNVSTLELGDSALYLCASSLEGWEKETQYFGPGTRLLVL.

V and J are TRBV11-2 and TRBJ1-5, with D uncertain. V lost 0 bases to trimming and J lost 7 bases, with 13 bases between them. Germline V gene sequence: CDR1 SGHAT, CDR2 FQNNGV. The CDR3 spans 15 residues. CDR3 residues: CASSLDRAWGQPQHF. The CDR3 nucleotides read TGTGCCAGCAGCTTAGATAGGGCATGGGGACAGCCCCAGCATTTT.

This chain links TRBV7-9 with TRBJ1-3, with unresolved D. Germline loops: CDR1 SEHNR, CDR2 FQNEAQ (reference sequence). The length of the CDR3 is 14 residues. Trimming cost V 4 bases and J 7 bases, with 14 bases left between them. Written as DNA, the CDR3 is TGTGCCAGCAGCTGGTCGATTTTGGGGAACACCATATATTTT. Its protein product is CASSWSILGNTIYF.

J is TRBJ1-4 and V is TRBV15; weak D call: TRBD1 (5 bases). The germline V gene has CDR1 LNHNV and CDR2 YYDKDF (reference sequence). V was clipped by 8 bases and J by 4 bases, with 17 bases between them. The CDR3 covers 15 residues. DNA of the CDR3: TGTGCCACCGCCTCACCCAGGGCCTTTAATGAAAAACTGTTTTTT. Protein sequence: CATASPRAFNEKLFF.

The V and J genes are TRBV5-4 and TRBJ2-6; D is ambiguous. V lost 2 bases and J 0 bases, leaving 6 bases between the germline ends. Germline values: CDR1 SGHNT, CDR2 YYREEE (reference sequence). The CDR3 runs to 15 residues. CDR3 in DNA: TGTGCCAGCAGCTTTACGGCCTCTGGGGCCAACGTCCTGACTTTC. Its protein is CASSFTASGANVLTF.

V gene TRBV5-5 combines with J gene TRBJ2-1; 9 positions match TRBD1. The V gene's germline CDR1 is SGHKS and CDR2 YYEKEE (reference sequence). The CDR3 extends over 15 amino acids. After removal of 5 bases from V and 4 bases from J, the junction contained 7 bases not matched to a gene. The CDR3, as DNA: TGTGCCAGCAGGAGAACAGGGGGCGATTACAATGAGCAGTTCTTC. Its protein is CASRRTGGDYNEQFF. The full variable domain, in which reference TRBV5-5 and TRBJ2-1 provide the parts outside the CDR3, is DAGVTQSPTHLIKTRGQQVTLRCSPISGHKSVSWYQQVLGQGPQFIFQYYEKEERGRGNFPDRFSARQFPNYSSELNVNALLLGDSALYLCASRRTGGDYNEQFFGPGTRLTVL.

The genes are TRBV27 and TRBJ1-6; no definite D call. The CDR3 is 12 amino acids. The V and J ends lost 2 bases and 10 bases respectively, with 6 bases between them. Germline V gene sequence: CDR1 MNHEY, CDR2 SMNVEV (reference sequence). The CDR3 bases are TGTGCCAGCAGTTTACGAGAATCACCCCTCCACTTT. This gives the protein CASSLRESPLHF.

In its sample, this clone was seen once. This chain links TRBV5-5 with TRBJ2-5; no clear D gene. This CDR3 has 13 residues. V lost 2 bases and J lost 1, with 6 bases in between. Germline values: CDR1 SGHKS, CDR2 YYEKEE (reference sequence). The CDR3 loop reads CASSFYLQETQYF. For the CDR3, the DNA is TGTGCCAGCAGCTTCTACCTCCAAGAGACCCAGTACTTC.

J is TRBJ1-4 and V is TRBV10-1, with 8 bases aligning to TRBD1. After removal of 6 bases from V and 7 bases from J, the junction contained 7 bases not matched to a gene. Germline V gene sequence: CDR1 WNHNN, CDR2 SYGVQD (reference sequence). The CDR3 contains 14 residues. The CDR3 reads CASRDREVGEKLFF. The DNA for the CDR3 is TGCGCCAGCAGGGACAGGGAAGTCGGTGAAAAACTGTTTTTT.

V is TRBV27 and J is TRBJ2-2; 8 nucleotides match TRBD1. V lost 5 bases to trimming and J lost 6 bases; unmatched junction nucleotides: 8. CDR1 is MNHEY, CDR2 SMNVEV, per germline (reference sequence). The CDR3 has 15 amino acids. CDR3 residues: CASSPAGGPAGELFF. The CDR3 nucleotides read TGTGCCAGCAGTCCGGCAGGGGGCCCGGCCGGGGAGCTGTTTTTT.

The V call is TRBV2, the J call TRBJ2-5; D ambiguous. The germline V gene has CDR1 SNHLY and CDR2 FYNNEI. Between the trimmed V and J ends, which lost 6 bases and 5 bases, there was a span of 16 bases. CDR3 length: 14 residues. The CDR3 region has the DNA TGTGCCAGCAGCCAAAACTCCTTCGGGGAGACCCAGTACTTC. This sequence encodes CASSQNSFGETQYF.

The J gene is TRBJ2-7, the V gene TRBV30; weak D call: TRBD2 (6 bases). Trimming removed 0 bases at V and 1 base at J, with 10 bases between. The CDR3 is 14 residues long. Germline CDR1 reads GTSNPN; CDR2 reads SVGIG (reference sequence). The DNA of the CDR3 is TGTGCCTGGAGTGTTGGGGGGAAATCCTACGAGCAGTACTTC. Encoded protein: CAWSVGGKSYEQYF.

V is TRBV10-3 and J is TRBJ1-4, with unresolved D. There are 13 residues in the CDR3. Germline V CDR1 and CDR2: ENHRY, SYGVKD. V was trimmed by 4 bases and J by 7 bases, leaving 10 bases between them. This CDR3 reads CAISGLSGEKLFF. CDR3 coding DNA: TGTGCCATCAGTGGGCTGTCGGGTGAAAAACTGTTTTTT.

The rearrangement uses TRBV5-1 and TRBJ1-4; TRBD1 matches 7 bases. J gave up 4 bases and V 0 bases, and 3 bases lay outside the gene matches. The CDR3 runs 15 residues. Germline-derived CDR1 and CDR2 are SGHRS and YFSETQ. The CDR3: CASSLGTGVNEKLFF. The CDR3 DNA is TGCGCCAGCAGCTTGGGGACAGGAGTTAATGAAAAACTGTTTTTT.

The chain carries TRBV2 and TRBJ1-1, with 7 bases lining up with TRBD1. Germline V lookup: CDR1 SNHLY, CDR2 FYNNEI. Germline trimming cut 5 bases from V and 1 base from J; bases unmatched to any gene: 4. The CDR3 is 14 residues long. CDR3 sequence: CASSPRGRNTEAFF. In DNA form, the CDR3 reads TGTGCCAGCAGTCCCAGGGGGAGGAACACTGAAGCTTTCTTT.

The gene calls are TRBV5-1 and TRBJ1-2, with D uncertain. V was clipped by 2 bases and J by 2 bases, with 10 bases between them. This CDR3 is 14 amino acids long. CDR1 is SGHRS, CDR2 YFSETQ, per germline. The CDR3 coding sequence is TGCGCCAGCAGCTTCGTCGGCAGCAACTATGGCTACACCTTC. Residues: CASSFVGSNYGYTF. The full variable domain, rest sourced from reference TRBV5-1 and TRBJ1-2, is KAGVTQTPRYLIKTRGQQVTLSCSPISGHRSVSWYQQTPGQGLQFLFEYFSETQRNKGNFPGRFSGRQFSNSRSEMNVSTLELGDSALYLCASSFVGSNYGYTFGSGTRLTVV.

V and J are TRBV28 and TRBJ2-7, with TRBD2 matching over 7 bases. Germline assignment: CDR1 MDHEN and CDR2 SYDVKM. J gave up 4 bases and V 5 bases, and 11 bases lay outside the gene matches. The CDR3 runs 15 residues. In DNA, the CDR3 is TGTGCCAGCAGTCCAATAGGCCAGGGAGGGTACGAGCAGTACTTC. Translation: CASSPIGQGGYEQYF.

The chain uses TRBV9 and TRBJ2-3; 9 nucleotides align to TRBD2. V lost 3 bases, J lost 2 bases, and 7 bases stayed unmatched. The germline V gene encodes CDR1 SGDLS and CDR2 YYNGEE. CDR3 length equals 16 residues. CDR3 in DNA: TGTGCCAGCAGCGCGCCGGGACTAGCTCACACAGATACGCAGTATTTT. Translating gives CASSAPGLAHTDTQYF.

The CDR3 bases are TGTGCTAGTGGGGGACTAGCGGGTTTCTCCTACGAGCAGTACTTC. Its protein is CASGGLAGFSYEQYF. J is TRBJ2-7 and V is TRBV12-5; the match to TRBD2 covers 12 bases. J gave up 0 bases and V 6 bases, and 3 bases lay outside the gene matches. The CDR3 extends over 15 amino acids. Germline assignment: CDR1 LGHNT and CDR2 FRNRAP.

This clone was seen only once. This chain connects TRBV6-6 to TRBJ2-5; D not certain. The length of the CDR3 is 14 residues. The V and J ends lost 5 bases and 5 bases respectively, with 15 bases between them. The germline V gene encodes CDR1 MNHNY and CDR2 SVGAGI (reference sequence). The CDR3, as DNA: TGTGCCAGCAGTCAGCAGACCCATGAGGAGACCCAGTACTTC. Translating it yields CASSQQTHEETQYF.

The rearrangement uses TRBV7-2 and TRBJ1-4; possible D gene TRBD1, 5 bases. Deletions cut 4 bases from V and 7 bases from J, with 13 bases between. The germline V gene encodes CDR1 SGHTA and CDR2 FQGNSA. This CDR3 is built from 14 residues. The CDR3 loop is CASSSPGLGEKLFF. CDR3 DNA: TGTGCCAGCAGCTCTCCGGGACTAGGTGAAAAACTGTTTTTT.